This T cell receptor (beta chain) was identified during a study of T cells in Graves' hyperthyroidism and ophthalmopathy. This clonotype was observed a few times. RNA transcripts provided the source from which TCR beta CDR3 regions were amplified. A first-round RT-PCR of the TCR CDR3 used the HTBI primer set. From the multiplex PCR reads, TCRdb called clonotypes with MiXCR, one entry per CDR3 protein. The repertoire holds approximately 740,000 distinct CDR3 sequences, with 14% as singletons. CDR3 size: 15 residues. Trimming stripped 5 bases from V and 4 bases from J, with 21 bases between. Germline V lookup: CDR1 DFQATT, CDR2 SNEGSKA (reference sequence).

What was sequenced was blood. The TCR comes from a young woman with Graves' hyperthyroidism. This rearrangement joins TRBV20-1 to TRBJ2-7; a weak D match, TRBD1 (6 bases). CDR3: CSAHDPQGFGYEQYF. CDR3 bases: TGCAGTGCTCACGATCCACAGGGCTTTGGGTACGAGCAGTACTTC.